What follows describes a single TCR beta chain. Antigen unknown. This entry comes from a study of T-cell memory formation after mild COVID-19. Overall study context: Among the donors, TCR clusters were largely specific to each donor. Study conclusions and caveats: Contracting clones from day 15 to 85 had balanced CD4/CD8; later expanders favoured CD4+. Those CD4+ clones that contracted were mainly in CM and EM (CD8+ ones in EMRA).

The CDR3 contains 15 residues. Looked up from germline, CDR1 is SGHVS and CDR2 is FNYEAQ. V lost 5 bases to trimming and J lost 4 bases; unmatched junction nucleotides: 9. Researchers used 5'RACE with constant-segment primers to make TCR alpha and TCR beta cDNA libraries that carry sample barcodes and UMIs. TCRdb reprocessed the 5' RACE reads with MiXCR, giving one entry per CDR3 protein. The sample holds roughly 320,000 distinct CDR3 sequences, 25% to 30% seen once. The rearrangement uses TRBV7-6 and TRBJ2-3; TRBD1 aligns across 7 bases. This clonotype originated in an adult woman who had mild COVID-19 (a few samples of this study predate the infection). Cell type and time point are not known. The sample taken for sequencing was PBMCs or a T cell subset sorted from them (not recorded which). The CDR3 reads CASSRGQVEPDTQYF. CDR3 DNA sequence: TGTGCCAGCAGCCGTGGACAGGTTGAACCAGATACGCAGTATTTT.